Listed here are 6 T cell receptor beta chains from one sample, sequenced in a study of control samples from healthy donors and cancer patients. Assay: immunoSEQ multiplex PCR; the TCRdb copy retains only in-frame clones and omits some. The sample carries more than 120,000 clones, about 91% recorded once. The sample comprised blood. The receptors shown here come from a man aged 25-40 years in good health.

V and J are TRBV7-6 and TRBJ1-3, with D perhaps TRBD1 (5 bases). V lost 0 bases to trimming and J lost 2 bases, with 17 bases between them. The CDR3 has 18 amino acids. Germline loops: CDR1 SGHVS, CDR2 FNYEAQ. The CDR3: CASSLAGVRDGAGNTIYF. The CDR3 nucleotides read TGTGCCAGCAGCTTAGCAGGGGTTAGGGACGGCGCTGGAAACACCATATATTTT.

The CDR3 loop reads CASSGTGTYEQYF. Written as DNA, the CDR3 is TGTGCCAGCAGTGGGACAGGAACCTACGAGCAGTACTTC. The gene calls are TRBV2 and TRBJ2-7; TRBD1 matches at 7 bases. Germline V gene lookup returns CDR1 SNHLY and CDR2 FYNNEI. Unmatched junction bases numbered 2, after V lost 4 bases and J lost 2 bases. CDR3 length equals 13 residues.

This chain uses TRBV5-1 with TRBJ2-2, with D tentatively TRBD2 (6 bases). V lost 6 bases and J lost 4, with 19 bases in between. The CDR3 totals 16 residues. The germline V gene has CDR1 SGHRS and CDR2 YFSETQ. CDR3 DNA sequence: TGCGCCAGCAACCGGTTGACCGCCGGGGGCACCGGGGAGCTGTTTTTT. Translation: CASNRLTAGGTGELFF. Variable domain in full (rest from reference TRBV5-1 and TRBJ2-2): KAGVTQTPRYLIKTRGQQVTLSCSPISGHRSVSWYQQTPGQGLQFLFEYFSETQRNKGNFPGRFSGRQFSNSRSEMNVSTLELGDSALYLCASNRLTAGGTGELFFGEGSRLTVL.

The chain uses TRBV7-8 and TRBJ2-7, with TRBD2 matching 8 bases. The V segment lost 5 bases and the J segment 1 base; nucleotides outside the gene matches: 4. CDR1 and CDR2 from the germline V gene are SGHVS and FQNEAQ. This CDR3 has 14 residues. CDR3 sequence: CASSRSSGSYEQYF. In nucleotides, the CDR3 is TGTGCCAGCAGCCGATCTAGCGGGTCCTACGAGCAGTACTTC.

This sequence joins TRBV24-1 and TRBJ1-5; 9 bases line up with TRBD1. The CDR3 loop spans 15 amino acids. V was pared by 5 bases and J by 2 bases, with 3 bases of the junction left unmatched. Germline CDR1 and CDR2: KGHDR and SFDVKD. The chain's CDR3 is CATSGTGGGNQPQHF. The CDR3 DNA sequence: TGTGCCACCAGTGGAACAGGGGGCGGCAATCAGCCCCAGCATTTT.

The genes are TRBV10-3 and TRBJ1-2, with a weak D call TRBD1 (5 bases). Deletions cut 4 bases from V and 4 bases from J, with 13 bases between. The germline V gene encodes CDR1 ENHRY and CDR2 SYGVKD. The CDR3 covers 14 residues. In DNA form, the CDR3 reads TGTGCCATCAGTGGACAGCAAAAGGCCTATGGCTACACCTTC. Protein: CAISGQQKAYGYTF.